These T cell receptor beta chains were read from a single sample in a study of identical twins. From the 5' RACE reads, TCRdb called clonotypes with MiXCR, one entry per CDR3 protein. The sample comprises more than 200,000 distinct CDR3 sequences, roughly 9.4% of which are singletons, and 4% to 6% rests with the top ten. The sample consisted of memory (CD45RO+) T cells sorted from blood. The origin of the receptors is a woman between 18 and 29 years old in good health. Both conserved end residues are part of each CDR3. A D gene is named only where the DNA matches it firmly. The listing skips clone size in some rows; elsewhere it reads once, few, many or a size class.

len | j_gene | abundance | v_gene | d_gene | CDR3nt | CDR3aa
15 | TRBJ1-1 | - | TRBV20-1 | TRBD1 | TGCAGTGCCAAGGGACAGGGGCCATCGAACACTGAAGCTTTCTTT | CSAKGQGPSNTEAFF
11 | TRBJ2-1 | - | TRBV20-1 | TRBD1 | TGCAGTGCAGGGGGCCCAGGGGAGCAGTTCTTC | CSAGGPGEQFF
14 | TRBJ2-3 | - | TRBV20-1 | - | TGCAGTGCTGGCCGTCTGTACAGCACAGATACGCAGTATTTT | CSAGRLYSTDTQYF
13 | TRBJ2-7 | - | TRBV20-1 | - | TGCAGTGCTAGAGAGGACAACCCCTACGAGCAGTACTTC | CSAREDNPYEQYF
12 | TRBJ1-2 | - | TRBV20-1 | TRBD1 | TGCAGTGCTAGCCCAGGGGGCAATGGCTACACCTTC | CSASPGGNGYTF
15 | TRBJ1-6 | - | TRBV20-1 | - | TGCAGTGCTAGAGATAGACCGAGCGGCAGTTCACCCCTCCACTTT | CSARDRPSGSSPLHF
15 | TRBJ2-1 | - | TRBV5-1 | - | TGCGCCAGCAGCTTGGCCACTAGTCCTAACAATGAGCAGTTCTTC | CASSLATSPNNEQFF
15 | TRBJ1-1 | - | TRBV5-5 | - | TGTGCCAGCAGCTTCCCGGACAGAGCGAACACTGAAGCTTTCTTT | CASSFPDRANTEAFF
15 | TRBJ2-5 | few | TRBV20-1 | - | TGCAGTGCTAGAGCGGGGTTGGTCTTAGGGGAGACCCAGTACTTC | CSARAGLVLGETQYF
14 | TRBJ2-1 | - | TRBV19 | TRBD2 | TGTGCCAGTTCTCAAAGCGGGGTGTACAATGAGCAGTTCTTC | CASSQSGVYNEQFF
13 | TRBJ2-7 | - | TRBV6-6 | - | TGTGCCAGCAGTACCCAGGGGTCGGCAGAGCAGTACTTC | CASSTQGSAEQYF
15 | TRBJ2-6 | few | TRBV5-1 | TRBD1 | TGCGCCAGCAGTACAGGGGTTGCTGGGGCCAACGTCCTGACTTTC | CASSTGVAGANVLTF
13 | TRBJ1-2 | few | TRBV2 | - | TGTGCCAGCAGTGAAAGGCGGGATGGGGGCTACACCTTC | CASSERRDGGYTF
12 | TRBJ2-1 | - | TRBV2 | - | TGTGCCAGCAGTGCAGGGTACAATGAGCAGTTCTTC | CASSAGYNEQFF